A selection of T cell receptor beta chains follows, all from one sample in a study of blood T cell repertoires in COVID-19. The protocol was immunoSEQ multiplex PCR, while the TCRdb copy is restricted to in-frame clones and leaves out a portion. This table has about 300,000 clones, about 85% appearing once. Sequencing used PBMCs or T cells enriched from blood (not recorded which). The receptors derive from a woman in her thirties who had recovered from COVID-19. The CDR3 runs from the conserved cysteine through the conserved F or W. A D gene is named only where the DNA matches it firmly. Clone size is given for some rows only: seen once, a few or many times, or a class if the clone is expanded.

CDR3 length	clone size	J gene	D gene	V gene	CDR3 protein	CDR3 DNA
13	.	TRBJ1-1	.	TRBV18	CASSQSDTREAFF	TGTGCCAGCTCACAATCGGACACCCGAGAAGCTTTCTTT
16	.	TRBJ1-5	TRBD1	TRBV4-1	CASSQEGQGAGQPQHF	TGCGCCAGCAGCCAAGAGGGACAGGGGGCTGGACAGCCCCAGCATTTT
13	.	TRBJ1-1	TRBD1	TRBV25-1	CASRGQGNTEAFF	TGTGCCAGCAGGGGACAGGGGAACACTGAAGCTTTCTTT
16	.	TRBJ1-2	TRBD1	TRBV19	CASSNRQGQVNYGYTF	TGTGCCAGTAGTAACCGACAGGGCCAGGTTAACTATGGCTACACCTTC
15	once	TRBJ1-2	TRBD1	TRBV6-5	CASSNFRGQGSGYTF	TGTGCCAGCAGTAATTTCCGTGGACAGGGGAGTGGCTACACCTTC
15	.	TRBJ1-2	.	TRBV4-3	CASSQEGPGGSGYTF	TGCGCCAGCAGCCAAGAGGGCCCGGGAGGGTCCGGCTACACCTTC
11	.	TRBJ1-2	.	TRBV20-1	CSAPFNYGYTF	TGCAGTGCCCCCTTTAACTATGGCTACACCTTC
15	.	TRBJ1-5	.	TRBV11-2	CASSLEGRLGQPQHF	TGTGCCAGCAGCTTAGAAGGGAGGTTAGGTCAGCCCCAGCATTTT
15	.	TRBJ2-7	TRBD2	TRBV7-2	CASSPRLAGGYEQYF	TGTGCCAGCAGCCCCCGACTAGCGGGGGGCTACGAGCAGTACTTC
11	.	TRBJ1-2	.	TRBV2	CASRAGYGYTF	TGTGCCAGCAGAGCAGGGTACGGCTACACCTTC
15	.	TRBJ2-2	.	TRBV5-1	CASSLVQTNTGELFF	TGCGCCAGCAGCTTGGTCCAGACGAACACCGGGGAGCTGTTTTTT
19	.	TRBJ2-3	TRBD1	TRBV10-3	CAISESLEKDRVGTDTQYF	TGTGCCATCAGTGAGTCCTTGGAAAAGGACAGGGTCGGCACAGATACGCAGTATTTT
15	.	TRBJ2-3	TRBD2	TRBV30	CAWSVRGTRTDTQYF	TGTGCCTGGAGTGTACGGGGGACTAGAACAGATACGCAGTATTTT
16	once	TRBJ1-2	TRBD1	TRBV18	CASSPQTGMGAYGYTF	TGTGCCAGCTCCCCACAGACAGGGATGGGCGCCTATGGCTACACCTTC
14	.	TRBJ1-5	.	TRBV19	CASSIGGLNQPQHF	TGTGCCAGTAGTATAGGAGGTTTAAATCAGCCCCAGCATTTT
13	.	TRBJ2-3	.	TRBV30	CAWSWQGPDTQYF	TGTGCCTGGAGTTGGCAGGGGCCAGATACGCAGTATTTT
12	.	TRBJ1-2	.	TRBV6-5	CASGRGYDGYTF	TGTGCCAGCGGCCGGGGGTACGATGGCTACACCTTC
13	.	TRBJ2-1	TRBD1	TRBV14	CASSHLGTDLQFF	TGTGCCAGCAGCCACCTAGGGACAGACCTGCAGTTCTTC
13	.	TRBJ1-1	.	TRBV25-1	CASRDTRNTEAFF	TGTGCCAGCAGGGACACAAGGAACACTGAAGCTTTCTTT
14	.	TRBJ1-6	TRBD1	TRBV9	CASSGGTGNSPLHF	TGTGCCAGCAGCGGGGGGACAGGCAATTCACCCCTCCACTTT
15	once	TRBJ1-4	.	TRBV27	CASSLWSGVREKLFF	TGTGCCAGCAGTTTATGGTCGGGGGTGCGGGAAAAACTGTTTTTT
14	.	TRBJ1-1	.	TRBV10-2	CASSESSRNTEAFF	TGCGCCAGCAGTGAGTCGAGTAGGAACACTGAAGCTTTCTTT
17	few	TRBJ1-1	TRBD1	TRBV29-1	CSVVGEQGFTMNTEAFF	TGCAGCGTTGTGGGGGAACAGGGGTTTACGATGAACACTGAAGCTTTCTTT
13	.	TRBJ2-1	TRBD2	TRBV3-1/TRBV3-2	CASSLSKRGEQFF	TGTGCCAGCAGCTTGAGTAAGCGGGGAGAGCAGTTCTTC